This T cell receptor beta chain was recovered during a study of low-dose radiotherapy and immunotherapy resistance in tumors. Across the whole study: The fractionation for Cohort 1 was 0.5 Gy per fraction every 2 weeks, totaling 6.5 Gy.

Gene-specific TRAV and TRBV primers were used for first-strand cDNA, covering alpha and beta chains. With a constant-region primer and a V-primer adapter, TCRs were subjected to 20 PCR cycles of amplification. TCRdb called the reads again in MiXCR, with one record for every CDR3 protein. In the table there are around 68,000 distinct CDR3 sequences, 26% of which are singletons. Described time point: before trial treatment. Donors were dosed with nivolumab and ipilimumab; they also received aspirin, low-dose cyclophosphamide and low-dose radiotherapy. Eligible patients had advanced solid tumors lacking tumor-infiltrating lymphocytes. This clonotype was seen many times. The CDR3 runs 15 residues. The V gene lost 5 bases and the J gene lost 5 bases, with 18 bases spanning the gap. Looked up from germline, CDR1 is LNHNV and CDR2 is YYDKDF (reference sequence).

The sequenced sample was PBMCs, obtained before treatment. This TCR was recovered from a male donor with rectosigmoid adenocarcinoma. This chain links TRBV15 with TRBJ1-1; tentatively, D is TRBD1 (5 bases). CDR3 nucleotide sequence: TGTGCCACCAGCCGTCACACCGCGGAGGGGACTGAAGCTTTCTTT. This codes for CATSRHTAEGTEAFF. Looking up the rest from reference TRBV15 and TRBJ1-1 gives the full variable domain: DAMVIQNPRYQVTQFGKPVTLSCSQTLNHNVMYWYQQKSSQAPKLLFHYYDKDFNNEADTPDNFQSRRPNTSFCFLDIRSPGLGDTAMYLCATSRHTAEGTEAFFGQGTRLTVV.